This TCR beta chain was identified during a study of CXCR3-negative and CXCR3-positive naive CD8 T cells. Study at large: Across all libraries, TRB reads numbered some 140 million, with about 1.5 +/- 0.3 million in each library. Findings of the study overall: With surface CD5 comparable between naive subsets, TCR strength was estimated using properties derived from the TRB CDR3. Comparison of naive CXCR3-negative and CXCR3-positive cells revealed similar TRBV-TRBJ usage, while memory cells differed.

The TRB cDNA libraries were prepared by 5' RACE with UMI labels. TCRdb reprocessed the 5' RACE reads and reports one entry per CDR3 protein, with no DNA. Its clone listing holds roughly 6,100 distinct CDR3 sequences. A CD45RO-CCR7+CD27+CD95- phenotype identified naive CD8+ T cells. CDR1 LGHNA and CDR2 YSLEER come from the germline V gene. The CDR3 is made up of 15 amino acids. On this clonotype itself: What it binds is unknown.

Specimen: naive CXCR3- CD8+ T cells from blood. Subset in this sample: CD45RO-CCR7+CD27+CD95- naive CD8+ T cells lacking CXCR3 (TNR3-). The chain links TRBV4-3 to TRBJ1-5; TCRdb gives TRBD1 as the D gene, but with no DNA this cannot be confirmed. This clonotype originated in a human donor in good health. Some clones in this sample may be carry-over from other donors' samples. The CDR3 region is CASSHGTGRDQPQHF.